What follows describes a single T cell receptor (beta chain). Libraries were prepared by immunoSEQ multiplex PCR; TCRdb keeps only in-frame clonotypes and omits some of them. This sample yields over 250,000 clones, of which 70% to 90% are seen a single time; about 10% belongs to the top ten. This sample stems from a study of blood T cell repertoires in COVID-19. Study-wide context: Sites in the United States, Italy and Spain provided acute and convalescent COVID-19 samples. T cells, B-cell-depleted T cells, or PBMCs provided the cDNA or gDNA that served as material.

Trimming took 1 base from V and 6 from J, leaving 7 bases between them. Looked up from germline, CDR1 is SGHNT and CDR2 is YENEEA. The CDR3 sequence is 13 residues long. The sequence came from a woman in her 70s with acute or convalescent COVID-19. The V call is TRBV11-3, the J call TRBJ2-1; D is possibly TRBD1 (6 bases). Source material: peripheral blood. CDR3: CASSLGTVNEQFF. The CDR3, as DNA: TGTGCCAGCAGCTTAGGGACAGTCAATGAGCAGTTCTTC.